The TCR beta chain under discussion was sequenced for a study of T-cell reconstitution after alpha-beta-depleted transplantation in children. This clonotype has just a few counts. CDR1 SGHDN and CDR2 FVKESK come from the germline V gene. The CDR3 has 13 amino acids. Trimming took 0 bases from V and 8 from J, leaving 11 bases between them. Unique molecular identifiers were used to barcode this TCRbeta library. MiXCR, run by TCRdb on the PCR reads, gives a single entry per CDR3 protein. The sample shows about 610,000 distinct CDR3 sequences, over 9.5% of them seen only once. The chain carries TRBV14 and TRBJ2-7; unclear D gene. Sequenced here: PBMCs from the stem cell graft donor, sampled from the stem cell graft. The clonotype originates from a human donor who donated a stem cell graft to a child with acute myeloid leukemia. The CDR3 DNA reads as TGTGCCAGCAGCCAAGATCTAACGGGCCAGCAGTACTTC. This encodes CASSQDLTGQQYF.